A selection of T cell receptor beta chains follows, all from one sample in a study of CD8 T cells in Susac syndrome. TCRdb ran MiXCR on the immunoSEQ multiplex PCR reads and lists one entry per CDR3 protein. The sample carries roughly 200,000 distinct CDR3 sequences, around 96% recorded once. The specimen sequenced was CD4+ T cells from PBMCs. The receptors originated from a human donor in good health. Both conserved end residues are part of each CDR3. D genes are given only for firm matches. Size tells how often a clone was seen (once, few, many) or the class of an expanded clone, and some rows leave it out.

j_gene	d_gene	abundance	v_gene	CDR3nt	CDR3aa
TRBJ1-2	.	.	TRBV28	TGTGCCAGCAGTTTAATGAGGGGCGGCGGCTACACCTTC	CASSLMRGGGYTF
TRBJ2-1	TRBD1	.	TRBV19	TGTGCCAGTAGAAGCAGGGGACAGCTCGGTGAGCAGTTCTTC	CASRSRGQLGEQFF
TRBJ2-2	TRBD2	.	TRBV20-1	TGCAGTGCTAGAAGGCGGCTTAGCGGGAGGGAGGCCGGGGAGCTGTTTTTT	CSARRRLSGREAGELFF
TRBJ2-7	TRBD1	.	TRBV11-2	TGTGCCAGCAGAAGTATCACAGGGGGCTACGAGCAGTACTTC	CASRSITGGYEQYF
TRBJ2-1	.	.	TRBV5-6	TGTGCCAGCAGCTTGCGTGGTGAGCAGTTCTTC	CASSLRGEQFF
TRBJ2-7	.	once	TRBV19	TGTGCCAGTAGTAGGACCCAAACAGGAACGTACGAGCAGTACTTC	CASSRTQTGTYEQYF
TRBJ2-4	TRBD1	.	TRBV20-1	TGCAGTGCTAGGCCCGTGGGACAGGGAGGGGAAGCCAAAAACATTCAGTACTTC	CSARPVGQGGEAKNIQYF
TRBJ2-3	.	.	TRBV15	TGTGCCACCAGCAGAGATCAGGGTTTAGGAGAAGATACGCAGTATTTT	CATSRDQGLGEDTQYF
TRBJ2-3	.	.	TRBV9	TGTGCCAGCAGCGTAGAGGACGGGACAGATACGCAGTATTTT	CASSVEDGTDTQYF
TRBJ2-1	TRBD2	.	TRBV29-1	TGCAGCGTCGTGGGGCTAGCGGGAGGTTCTTACAATGAGCAGTTCTTC	CSVVGLAGGSYNEQFF
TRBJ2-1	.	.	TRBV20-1	TGCAGTGCTAGAGTACGGGGTGAGCAGTTCTTC	CSARVRGEQFF
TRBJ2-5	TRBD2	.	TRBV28	TGTGCCAGCAGTTTTAGACTAGCGGGAATGGAAGAAGGGGACTTC	CASSFRLAGMEEGDF
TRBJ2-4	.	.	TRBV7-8	TGTGCCAGCAGCTTAGCCAAAAACATTCAGTACTTC	CASSLAKNIQYF
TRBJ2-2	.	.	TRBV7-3	TGTGCCAGCAGCTTAACCTGGAACACCGGGGAGCTGTTTTTT	CASSLTWNTGELFF
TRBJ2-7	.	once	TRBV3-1	TGTGCCGCGGGGGACATGTTCTACGAGCAGTACTTC	CAAGDMFYEQYF
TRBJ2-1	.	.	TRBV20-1	TGCAGTGCTAGAAAGAACAGGGCCATTAATGAGCAGTTCTTC	CSARKNRAINEQFF
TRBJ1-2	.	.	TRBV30	TGTGCCTGGAGTGCACAGGGTCCATCTGGCTACACCTTC	CAWSAQGPSGYTF
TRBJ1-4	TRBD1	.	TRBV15	TGTGCCACCAGCAGAACCGGGGACAGGGATGAAAAACTGTTTTTT	CATSRTGDRDEKLFF
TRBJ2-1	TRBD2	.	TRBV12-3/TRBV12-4	TGTGCCAGCAGGGCAGGGGGTATTAGACTAGCGGGCTTTAATGAGCAGTTCTTC	CASRAGGIRLAGFNEQFF
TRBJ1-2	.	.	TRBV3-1	TGTGCCAGCAGCCAAGTAGGGCAGGGAAAGGGGGGCTACACCTTC	CASSQVGQGKGGYTF
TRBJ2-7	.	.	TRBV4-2	TGTGCCAGCAGCCAGGGCCAATGGACGGACGAGCAGTACTTC	CASSQGQWTDEQYF
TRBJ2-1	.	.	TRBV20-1	TGCAGTGCTAAGGACCGCGATAATGAGCAGTTCTTC	CSAKDRDNEQFF
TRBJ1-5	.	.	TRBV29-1	TGCAGCGCTGGCGATAATCAGCCCCAGCATTTT	CSAGDNQPQHF
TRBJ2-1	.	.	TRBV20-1	TGCAGTGCTCAGATAAGGGGCCTCTACAATGAGCAGTTCTTC	CSAQIRGLYNEQFF
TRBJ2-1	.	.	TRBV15	TGTGCCACCAGCAGAGATCTGAACGGCGCCAGGTTCTTC	CATSRDLNGARFF
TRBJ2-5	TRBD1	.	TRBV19	TGTGCCAGTAGCATTACAGGGGCTGCAGAGACCCAGTACTTC	CASSITGAAETQYF
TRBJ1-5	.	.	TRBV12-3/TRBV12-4	TGTGCCAGCAGTTTAGCGGGGAATCAGCCCCAGCATTTT	CASSLAGNQPQHF
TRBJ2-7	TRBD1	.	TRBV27	TGTGCCAGCAGTCCGAGGGGGACAGCCTACGAGCAGTACTTC	CASSPRGTAYEQYF
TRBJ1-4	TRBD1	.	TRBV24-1	TGTGCCACCAGTGGATGGGACAGCCCTGAAAAACTGTTTTTT	CATSGWDSPEKLFF
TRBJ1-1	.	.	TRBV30	TGTGCCTGGAGTGCCCTGGGGGGTGAAGCTTTCTTT	CAWSALGGEAFF
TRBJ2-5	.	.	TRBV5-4	TGTGCCAGCAGCTTGGAGGGAGGACTTACTAAAGAGACCCAGTACTTC	CASSLEGGLTKETQYF
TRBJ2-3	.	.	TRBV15	TGTGCCACCAGCAGAGATCGGGGGCGGACAAGGGCAGATACGCAGTATTTT	CATSRDRGRTRADTQYF
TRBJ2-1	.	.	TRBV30	TGTGCCTGGAGTGTAACCGGGAGCAATGAGCAGTTCTTC	CAWSVTGSNEQFF
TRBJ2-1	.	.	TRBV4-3	TGCGCCAGCAGCCAGGACTTGGCCCTCAGGGCTTTGCACAATGAGCAGTTCTTC	CASSQDLALRALHNEQFF
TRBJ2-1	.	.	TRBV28	TGTGCCAGCAGTTTATTCCGGACCCACAATGAGCAGTTCTTC	CASSLFRTHNEQFF
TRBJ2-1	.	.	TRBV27	TGTGCCAGCAGTTCGTATTACAATGAGCAGTTCTTC	CASSSYYNEQFF
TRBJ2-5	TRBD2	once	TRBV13	TGTGCCAGCCAACTAGCGGAAGAGACCCAGTACTTC	CASQLAEETQYF
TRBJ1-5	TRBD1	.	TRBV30	TGTGCCTGGAGTGTAGGGGGGACAGGGAGTAGGCCCCAGCATTTT	CAWSVGGTGSRPQHF
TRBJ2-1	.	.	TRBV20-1	TGCAGTGCTAGACTCTACAATGAGCAGTTCTTC	CSARLYNEQFF
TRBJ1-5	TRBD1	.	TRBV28	TGTGCCAGCAGCAGGGGGTACAATCAGCCCCAGCATTTT	CASSRGYNQPQHF
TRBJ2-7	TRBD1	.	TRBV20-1	TGCAGTGCTAGACCTACCGGACAGGCCTCCTACGAGCAGTACTTC	CSARPTGQASYEQYF
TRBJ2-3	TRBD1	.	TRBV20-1	TGCAGTGCTCCGGGACAGAGCACAGATACGCAGTATTTT	CSAPGQSTDTQYF
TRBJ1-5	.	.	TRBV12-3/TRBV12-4	TGTGCCAGCAGTTTCGACTCGTCCTGGGGCAATCAGCCCCAGCATTTT	CASSFDSSWGNQPQHF
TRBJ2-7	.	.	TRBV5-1	TGCGCCAGCAGCTTGAAGCCGGAAGCCTACGAGCAGTACTTC	CASSLKPEAYEQYF
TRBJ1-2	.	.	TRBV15	TGTGCCACCAGCAGAGATCTCGATGGCCGAGTCAAATTTTATGGCTACACCTTC	CATSRDLDGRVKFYGYTF
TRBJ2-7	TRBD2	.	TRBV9	TGTGCCAGCAGCCCACGACTAGCGGGAGGCCTAAAGGTCGACGAGCAGTACTTC	CASSPRLAGGLKVDEQYF
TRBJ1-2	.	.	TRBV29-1	TGCAGCGTTGAGTATAGACCTTATGGCTACACCTTC	CSVEYRPYGYTF